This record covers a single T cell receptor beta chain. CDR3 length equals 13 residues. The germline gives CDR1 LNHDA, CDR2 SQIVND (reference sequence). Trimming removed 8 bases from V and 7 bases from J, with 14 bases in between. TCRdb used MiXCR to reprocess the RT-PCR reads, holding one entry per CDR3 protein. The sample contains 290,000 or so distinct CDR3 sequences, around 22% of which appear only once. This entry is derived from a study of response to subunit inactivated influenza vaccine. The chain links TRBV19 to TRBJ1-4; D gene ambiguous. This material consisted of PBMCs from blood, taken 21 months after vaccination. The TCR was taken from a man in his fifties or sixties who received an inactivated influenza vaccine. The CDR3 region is CASETNVGEKLFF. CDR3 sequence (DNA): TGTGCCAGTGAGACGAACGTGGGTGAAAAACTGTTTTTT. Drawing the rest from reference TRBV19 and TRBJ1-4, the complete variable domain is DGGITQSPKYLFRKEGQNVTLSCEQNLNHDAMYWYRQDPGQGLRLIYYSQIVNDFQKGDIAEGYSVSREKKESFPLTVTSAQKNPTAFYLCASETNVGEKLFFGSGTQLSVL.